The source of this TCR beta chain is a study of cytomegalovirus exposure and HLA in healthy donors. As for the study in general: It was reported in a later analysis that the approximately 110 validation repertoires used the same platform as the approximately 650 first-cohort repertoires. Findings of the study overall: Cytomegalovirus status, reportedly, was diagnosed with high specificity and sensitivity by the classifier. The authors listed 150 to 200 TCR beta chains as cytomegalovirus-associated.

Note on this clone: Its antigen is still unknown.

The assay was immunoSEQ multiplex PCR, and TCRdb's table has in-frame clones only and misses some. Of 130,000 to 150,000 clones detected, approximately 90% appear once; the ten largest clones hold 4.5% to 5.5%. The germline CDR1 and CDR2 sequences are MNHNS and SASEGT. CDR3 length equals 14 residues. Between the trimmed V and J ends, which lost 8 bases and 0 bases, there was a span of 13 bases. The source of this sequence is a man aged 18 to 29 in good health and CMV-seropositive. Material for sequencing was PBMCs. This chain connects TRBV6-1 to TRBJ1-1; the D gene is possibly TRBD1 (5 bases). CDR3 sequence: CASGRVNMNTEAFF. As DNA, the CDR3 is TGTGCCAGCGGCAGGGTTAATATGAACACTGAAGCTTTCTTT.